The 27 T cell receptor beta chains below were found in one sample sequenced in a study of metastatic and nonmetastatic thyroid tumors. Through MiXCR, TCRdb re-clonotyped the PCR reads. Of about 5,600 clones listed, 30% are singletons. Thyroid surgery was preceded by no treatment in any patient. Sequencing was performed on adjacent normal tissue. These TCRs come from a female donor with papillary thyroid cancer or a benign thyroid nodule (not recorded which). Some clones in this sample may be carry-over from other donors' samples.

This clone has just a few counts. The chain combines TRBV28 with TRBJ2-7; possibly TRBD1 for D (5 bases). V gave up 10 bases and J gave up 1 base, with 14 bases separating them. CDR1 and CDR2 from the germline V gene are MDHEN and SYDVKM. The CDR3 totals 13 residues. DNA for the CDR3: TGTGCCATCCCAGGCAGGGCTTCCTACGAGCAGTACTTC. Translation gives CAIPGRASYEQYF.

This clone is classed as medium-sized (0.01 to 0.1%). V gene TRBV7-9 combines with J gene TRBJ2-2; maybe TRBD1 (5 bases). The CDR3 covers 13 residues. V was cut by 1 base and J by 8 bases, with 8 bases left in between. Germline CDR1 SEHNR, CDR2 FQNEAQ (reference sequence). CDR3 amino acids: CASSLGGAGELFF. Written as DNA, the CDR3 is TGTGCCAGCAGCTTAGGGGGCGCAGGGGAGCTGTTTTTT.

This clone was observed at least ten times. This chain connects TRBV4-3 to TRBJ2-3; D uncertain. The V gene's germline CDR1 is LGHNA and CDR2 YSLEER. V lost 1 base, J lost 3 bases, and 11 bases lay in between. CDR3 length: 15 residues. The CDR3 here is CASSQGSLKTDTQYF. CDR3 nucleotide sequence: TGCGCCAGCAGCCAAGGGTCTCTTAAGACAGATACGCAGTATTTT.

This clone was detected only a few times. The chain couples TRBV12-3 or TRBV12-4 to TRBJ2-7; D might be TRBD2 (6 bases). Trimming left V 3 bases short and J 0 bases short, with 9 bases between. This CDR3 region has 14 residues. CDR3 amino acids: CASSFFGGSYEQYF. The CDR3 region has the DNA TGTGCCAGCAGTTTTTTCGGGGGCTCCTACGAGCAGTACTTC.

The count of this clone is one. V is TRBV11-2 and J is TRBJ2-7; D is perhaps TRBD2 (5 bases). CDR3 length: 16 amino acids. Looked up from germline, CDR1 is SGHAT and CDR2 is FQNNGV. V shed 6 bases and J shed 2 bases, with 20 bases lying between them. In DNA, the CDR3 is TGTGCCAGCAGAGGATATGGGCGATCGAGGGCCTACGAGCAGTACTTC. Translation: CASRGYGRSRAYEQYF.

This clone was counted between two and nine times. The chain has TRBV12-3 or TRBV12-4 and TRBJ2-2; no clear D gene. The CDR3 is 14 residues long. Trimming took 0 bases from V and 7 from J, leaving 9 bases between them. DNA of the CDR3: TGTGCCAGCAGTTTAGCGAGTCAGTACGGGGAGCTGTTTTTT. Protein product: CASSLASQYGELFF.

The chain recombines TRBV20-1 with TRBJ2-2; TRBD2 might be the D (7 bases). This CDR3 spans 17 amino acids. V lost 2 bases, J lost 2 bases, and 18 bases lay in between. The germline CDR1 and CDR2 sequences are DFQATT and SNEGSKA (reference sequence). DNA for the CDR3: TGCAGTGCTAGACTAGTGGGAAGGGGGGGTAACACCGGGGAGCTGTTTTTT. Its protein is CSARLVGRGGNTGELFF.

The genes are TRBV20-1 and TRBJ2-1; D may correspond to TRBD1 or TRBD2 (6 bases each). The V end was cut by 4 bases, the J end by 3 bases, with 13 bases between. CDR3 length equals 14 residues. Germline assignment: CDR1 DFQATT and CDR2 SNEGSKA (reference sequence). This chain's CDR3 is CSATTGADYNEQFF. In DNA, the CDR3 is TGCAGTGCTACTACGGGGGCAGACTACAATGAGCAGTTCTTC.

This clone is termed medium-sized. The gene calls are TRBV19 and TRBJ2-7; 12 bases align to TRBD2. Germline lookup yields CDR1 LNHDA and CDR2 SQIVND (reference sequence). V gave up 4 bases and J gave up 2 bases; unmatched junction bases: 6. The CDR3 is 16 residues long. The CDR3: CASSTASSGRAYEQYF. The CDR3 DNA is TGTGCCAGTAGTACGGCCTCTAGCGGGAGGGCCTACGAGCAGTACTTC.

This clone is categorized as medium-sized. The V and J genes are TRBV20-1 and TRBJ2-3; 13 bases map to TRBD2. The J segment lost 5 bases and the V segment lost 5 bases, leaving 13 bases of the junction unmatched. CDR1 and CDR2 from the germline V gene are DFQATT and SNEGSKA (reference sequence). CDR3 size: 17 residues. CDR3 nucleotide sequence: TGCAGTGCTCAGGGGGGCAGGACTAGCGGGAGTGAAGATACGCAGTATTTT. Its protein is CSAQGGRTSGSEDTQYF.

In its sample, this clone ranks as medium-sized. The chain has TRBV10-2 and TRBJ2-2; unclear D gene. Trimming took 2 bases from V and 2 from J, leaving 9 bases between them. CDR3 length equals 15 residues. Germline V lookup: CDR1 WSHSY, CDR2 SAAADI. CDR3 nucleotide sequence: TGCGCCAGCAGTGAGGTACTCTTAAACACCGGGGAGCTGTTTTTT. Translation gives CASSEVLLNTGELFF.

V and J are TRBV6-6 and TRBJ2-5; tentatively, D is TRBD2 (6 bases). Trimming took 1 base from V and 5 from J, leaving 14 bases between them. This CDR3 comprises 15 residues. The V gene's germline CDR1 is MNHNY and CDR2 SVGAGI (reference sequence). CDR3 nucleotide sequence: TGTGCCAGCAGTTACTTTGCGGGAACCGGCGAGACCCAGTACTTC. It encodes CASSYFAGTGETQYF.

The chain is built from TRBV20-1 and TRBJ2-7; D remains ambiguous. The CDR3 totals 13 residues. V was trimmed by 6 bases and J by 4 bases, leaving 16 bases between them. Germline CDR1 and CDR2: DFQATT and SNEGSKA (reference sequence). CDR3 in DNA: TGCAGTGCCGCTCGACCTGGTTGGTACGAGCAGTACTTC. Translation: CSAARPGWYEQYF.

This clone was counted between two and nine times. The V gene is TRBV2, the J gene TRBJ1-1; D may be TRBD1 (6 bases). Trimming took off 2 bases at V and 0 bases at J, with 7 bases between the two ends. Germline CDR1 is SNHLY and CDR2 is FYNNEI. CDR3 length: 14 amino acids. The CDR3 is CASSERTVNTEAFF. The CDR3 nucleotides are TGTGCCAGCAGTGAAAGGACAGTGAACACTGAAGCTTTCTTT.

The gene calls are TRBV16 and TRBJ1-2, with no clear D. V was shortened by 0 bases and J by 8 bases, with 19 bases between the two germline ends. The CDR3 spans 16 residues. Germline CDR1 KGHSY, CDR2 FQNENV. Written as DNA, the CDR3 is TGTGCCAGCAGCCAATCTAGGGCACGGGCCTTAGGAGGCTACACCTTC. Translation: CASSQSRARALGGYTF.

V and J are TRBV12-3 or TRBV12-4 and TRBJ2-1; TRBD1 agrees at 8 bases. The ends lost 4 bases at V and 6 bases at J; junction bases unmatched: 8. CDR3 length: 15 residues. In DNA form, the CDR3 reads TGTGCCAGCAGTTCGAAGACAGGGGACATCAATGAGCAGTTCTTC. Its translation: CASSSKTGDINEQFF.

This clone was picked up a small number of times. CDR3 sequence reads: CSVAETSYEQYF. DNA of the CDR3: TGCAGCGTTGCTGAGACCTCCTACGAGCAGTACTTC. This chain connects TRBV29-1 to TRBJ2-7; D not resolved. V lost 4 bases and J lost 0, with 7 bases in between. Germline loops: CDR1 SQVTM, CDR2 ANQGSEA. The CDR3 loop spans 12 amino acids.

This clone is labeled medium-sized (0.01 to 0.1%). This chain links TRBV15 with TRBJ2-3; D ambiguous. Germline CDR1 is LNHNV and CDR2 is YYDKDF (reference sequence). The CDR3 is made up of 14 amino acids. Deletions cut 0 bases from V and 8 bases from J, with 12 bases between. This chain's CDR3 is CATSRERRSGTQYF. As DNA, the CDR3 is TGTGCCACCAGCAGAGAAAGAAGGTCGGGTACGCAGTATTTT.

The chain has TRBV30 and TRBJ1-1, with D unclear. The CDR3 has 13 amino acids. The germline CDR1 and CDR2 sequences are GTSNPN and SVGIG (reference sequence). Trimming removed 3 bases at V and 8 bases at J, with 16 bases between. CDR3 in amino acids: CAWSLVGVGEAFF. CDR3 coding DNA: TGTGCCTGGAGCCTAGTTGGTGTGGGAGAAGCTTTCTTT. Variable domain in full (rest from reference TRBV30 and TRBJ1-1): SQTIHQWPATLVQPVGSPLSLECTVEGTSNPNLYWYRQAAGRGLQLLFYSVGIGQISSEVPQNLSASRPQDRQFILSSKKLLLSDSGFYLCAWSLVGVGEAFFGQGTRLTVV.

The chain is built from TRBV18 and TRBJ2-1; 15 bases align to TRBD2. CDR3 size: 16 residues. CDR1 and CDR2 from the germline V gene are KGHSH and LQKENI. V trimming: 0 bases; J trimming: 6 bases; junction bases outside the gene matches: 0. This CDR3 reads CASSPPGLAGGNEQFF. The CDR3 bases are TGTGCCAGCTCACCACCGGGACTAGCGGGGGGCAATGAGCAGTTCTTC.

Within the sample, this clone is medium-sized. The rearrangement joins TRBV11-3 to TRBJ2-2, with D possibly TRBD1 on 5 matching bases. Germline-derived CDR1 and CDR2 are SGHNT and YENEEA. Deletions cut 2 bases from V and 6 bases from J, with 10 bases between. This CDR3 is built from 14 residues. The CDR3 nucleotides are TGTGCCAGCAGCTTAAGGGGTATTTCCGGGGAGCTGTTTTTT. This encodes CASSLRGISGELFF.

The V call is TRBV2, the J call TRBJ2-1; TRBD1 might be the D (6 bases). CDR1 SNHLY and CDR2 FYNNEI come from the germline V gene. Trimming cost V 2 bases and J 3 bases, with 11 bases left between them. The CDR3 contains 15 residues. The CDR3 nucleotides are TGTGCCAGCAGTGAATACCAGGGGTTCTACAATGAGCAGTTCTTC. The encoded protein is CASSEYQGFYNEQFF.

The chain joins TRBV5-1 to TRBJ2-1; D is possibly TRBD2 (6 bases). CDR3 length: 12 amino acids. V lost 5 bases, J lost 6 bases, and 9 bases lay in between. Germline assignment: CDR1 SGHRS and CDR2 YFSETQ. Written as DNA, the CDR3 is TGCGCCAGCAGACTGACTAGCAATGAGCAGTTCTTC. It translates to CASRLTSNEQFF.

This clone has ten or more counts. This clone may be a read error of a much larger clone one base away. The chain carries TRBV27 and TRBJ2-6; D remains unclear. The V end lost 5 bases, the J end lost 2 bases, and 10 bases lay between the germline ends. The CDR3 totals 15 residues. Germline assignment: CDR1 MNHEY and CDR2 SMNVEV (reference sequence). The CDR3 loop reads CASSRNPPGANVLTF. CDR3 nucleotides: TGTGCCAGCAGTAGAAACCCTCCTGGGGCCAACGTCCTGACTTTC. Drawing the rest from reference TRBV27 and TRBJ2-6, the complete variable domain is EAQVTQNPRYLITVTGKKLTVTCSQNMNHEYMSWYRQDPGLGLRQIYYSMNVEVTDKGDVPEGYKVSRKEKRNFPLILESPSPNQTSLYFCASSRNPPGANVLTFGAGSRLTVL.

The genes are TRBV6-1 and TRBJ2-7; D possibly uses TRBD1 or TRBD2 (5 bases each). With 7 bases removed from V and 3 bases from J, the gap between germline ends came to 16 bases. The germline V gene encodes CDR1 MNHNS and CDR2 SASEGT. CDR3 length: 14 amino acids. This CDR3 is CASNGGIRHYEQYF. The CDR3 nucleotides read TGTGCCAGCAATGGGGGAATAAGACACTACGAGCAGTACTTC.

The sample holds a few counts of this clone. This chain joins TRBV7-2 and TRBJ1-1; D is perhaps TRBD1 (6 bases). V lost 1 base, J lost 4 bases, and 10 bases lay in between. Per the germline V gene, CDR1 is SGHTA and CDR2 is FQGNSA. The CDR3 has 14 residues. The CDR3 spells CASSLGRGSTEAFF. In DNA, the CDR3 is TGTGCCAGCAGCTTAGGCAGGGGTTCCACTGAAGCTTTCTTT.

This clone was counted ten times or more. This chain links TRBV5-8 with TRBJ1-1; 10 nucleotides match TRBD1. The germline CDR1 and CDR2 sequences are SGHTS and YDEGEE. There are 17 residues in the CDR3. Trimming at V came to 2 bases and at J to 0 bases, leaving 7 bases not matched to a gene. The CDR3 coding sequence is TGTGCCAGCAGCTTAGAATTGACAGGGGGCTTGAACACTGAAGCTTTCTTT. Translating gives CASSLELTGGLNTEAFF.